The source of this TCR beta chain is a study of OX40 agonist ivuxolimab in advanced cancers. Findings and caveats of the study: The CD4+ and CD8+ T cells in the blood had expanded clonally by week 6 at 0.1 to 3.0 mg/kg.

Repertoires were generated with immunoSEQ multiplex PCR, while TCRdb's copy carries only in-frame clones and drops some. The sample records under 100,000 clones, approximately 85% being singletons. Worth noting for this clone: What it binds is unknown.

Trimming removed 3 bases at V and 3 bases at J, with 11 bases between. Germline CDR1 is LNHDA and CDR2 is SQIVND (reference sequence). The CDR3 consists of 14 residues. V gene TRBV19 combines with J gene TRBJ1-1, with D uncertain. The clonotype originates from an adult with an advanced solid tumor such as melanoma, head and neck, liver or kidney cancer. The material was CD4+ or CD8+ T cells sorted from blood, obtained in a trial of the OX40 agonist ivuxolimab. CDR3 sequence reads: CASSIWGWDTEAFF. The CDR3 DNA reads TGTGCCAGTAGTATTTGGGGATGGGACACTGAAGCTTTCTTT.